These 5 T cell receptor beta chains were sequenced from one sample in a study of blood T cell repertoires in COVID-19. Profiling relied on immunoSEQ multiplex PCR, and the TCRdb table lists in-frame clones only, not all of them. The top ten clones hold 1.9% of a sample with about 180,000 clones, 89% of them seen once. The sequenced material came from peripheral blood. These receptors all stem from a man younger than 35 who had recovered from COVID-19.

Here the CDR3 reads CASSSGQSSNQPQHF. CDR3 nucleotides: TGTGCCAGCAGTTCCGGACAGTCAAGCAATCAGCCCCAGCATTTT. This chain uses TRBV6-6 with TRBJ1-5; the D gene is possibly TRBD1 (6 bases). The length of the CDR3 is 15 residues. Germline-derived CDR1 and CDR2 are MNHNY and SVGAGI (reference sequence). The ends were cut back, 4 bases at V and 1 base at J, with 11 bases in the middle.

This chain links TRBV19 with TRBJ2-7; D possibly corresponds to TRBD2 (6 bases). V shed 0 bases and J shed 7 bases, with 13 bases lying between them. This CDR3 is 14 amino acids long. The germline V gene encodes CDR1 LNHDA and CDR2 SQIVND (reference sequence). The CDR3 loop is CASSIDGRRREQYF. The CDR3, as DNA: TGTGCCAGTAGTATAGACGGGAGAAGAAGGGAGCAGTACTTC. Combining the CDR3 with reference TRBV19 and TRBJ2-7 gives the whole variable domain DGGITQSPKYLFRKEGQNVTLSCEQNLNHDAMYWYRQDPGQGLRLIYYSQIVNDFQKGDIAEGYSVSREKKESFPLTVTSAQKNPTAFYLCASSIDGRRREQYFGPGTRLTVT.

This sequence joins TRBV7-9 and TRBJ2-1; 10 nucleotides align to TRBD2. The CDR3 sequence is 15 residues long. In germline, CDR1 is SEHNR, CDR2 FQNEAQ (reference sequence). The V and J ends lost 5 bases and 4 bases, in that order; junction bases with no gene match: 5. CDR3 sequence: CASSPSSGSYNEQFF. CDR3 sequence (DNA): TGTGCCAGCAGCCCCTCTAGCGGGAGTTACAATGAGCAGTTCTTC.

The V call is TRBV7-9, the J call TRBJ2-1; no definite D call. Trimming stripped 2 bases from V and 9 bases from J, with 5 bases between. The length of the CDR3 is 11 residues. Germline-derived CDR1 and CDR2 are SEHNR and FQNEAQ (reference sequence). DNA of the CDR3: TGTGCCAGCAGCTTAAATAGTGAGCAGTTCTTC. Residues: CASSLNSEQFF.

The chain carries TRBV7-2 and TRBJ2-3; perhaps TRBD2 as D (6 bases). Trimming left V 3 bases short and J 5 bases short, with 9 bases between. This CDR3 region has 13 residues. From germline, CDR1 is SGHTA and CDR2 FQGNSA. The CDR3 here is CASSLFGGDTQYF. CDR3 in DNA: TGTGCCAGCAGCTTGTTCGGGGGAGATACGCAGTATTTT.